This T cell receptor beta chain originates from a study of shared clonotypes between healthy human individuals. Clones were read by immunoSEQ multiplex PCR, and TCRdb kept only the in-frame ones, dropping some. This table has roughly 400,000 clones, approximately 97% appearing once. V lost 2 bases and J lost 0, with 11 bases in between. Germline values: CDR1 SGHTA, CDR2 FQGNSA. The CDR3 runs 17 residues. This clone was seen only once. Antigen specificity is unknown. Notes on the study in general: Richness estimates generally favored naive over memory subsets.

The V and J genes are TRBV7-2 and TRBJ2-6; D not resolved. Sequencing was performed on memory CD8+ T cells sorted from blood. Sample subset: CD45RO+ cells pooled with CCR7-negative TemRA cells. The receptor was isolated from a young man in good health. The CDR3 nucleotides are TGTGCCAGCAGCTTACGGTCAGAGAGCTCTGGGGCCAACGTCCTGACTTTC. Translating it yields CASSLRSESSGANVLTF.